This T cell receptor (beta chain) was recorded in a study of T cell responses to AZD1222 COVID-19 vaccine. Broader study findings: Repertoires were obtained solely post-peak T cell response. Nearly half of spike-specific TCRs reportedly target variant regions that are unmutated in the B.1.351 and B.1.1.7 variants. Donors were largely white British and mainly female; clonal diversity was possibly underestimated. Vaccine-associated CD4 TCRs ranged over spike, dominating at 160-218 and 743-854.

The data were produced by immunoSEQ multiplex PCR, yet TCRdb's version contains in-frame clones alone and is incomplete. The profile shows 140,000 to 150,000 clones, 80% to 95% of them singletons. Germline loops: CDR1 KGHSH, CDR2 LQKENI. Germline trimming cut 3 bases from V and 3 bases from J; bases unmatched to any gene: 6. There are 15 residues in the CDR3. Notes on this clone: The antigen is not known.

The origin of this receptor is an adult who received the AZD1222 COVID-19 vaccine. The material sequenced was peripheral blood, taken 28 days after the second AZD1222 dose. The gene calls are TRBV18 and TRBJ2-7, with 9 bases fitting TRBD2. The CDR3 DNA reads as TGTGCCAGCTCACCCCGGGGTAGCGGGGGCTACGAGCAGTACTTC. Its translation is CASSPRGSGGYEQYF.